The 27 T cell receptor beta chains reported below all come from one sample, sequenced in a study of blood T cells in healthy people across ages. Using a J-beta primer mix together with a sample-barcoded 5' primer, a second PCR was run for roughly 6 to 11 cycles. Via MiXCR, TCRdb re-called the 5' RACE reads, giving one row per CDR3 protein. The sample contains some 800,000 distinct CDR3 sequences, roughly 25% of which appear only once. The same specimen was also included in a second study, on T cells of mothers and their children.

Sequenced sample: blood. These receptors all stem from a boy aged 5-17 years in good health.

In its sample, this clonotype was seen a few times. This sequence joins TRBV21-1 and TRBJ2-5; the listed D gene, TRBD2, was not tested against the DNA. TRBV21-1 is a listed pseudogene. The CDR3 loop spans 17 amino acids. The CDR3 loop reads CASSKLPGASRGYEQHF. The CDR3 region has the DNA TGTGCCAGCAGCAAATTACCGGGGGCTAGCAGGGGTTACGAGCAGCACTTC.

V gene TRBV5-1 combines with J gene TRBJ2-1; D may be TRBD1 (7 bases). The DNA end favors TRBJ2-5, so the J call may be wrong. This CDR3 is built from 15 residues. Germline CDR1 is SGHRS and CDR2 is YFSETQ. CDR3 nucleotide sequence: TGCGCCAGCAGCAGTGGGGCAGGGGGACTAGAGACCCAGTACTTC. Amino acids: CASSSGAGGLETQYF.

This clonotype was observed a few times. Here the CDR3 reads CASSLENRAAEQYF. The CDR3 DNA follows: TGTGCCAGCAGCTTAGAAAACAGGGCCGCCGAGCAGTACTTC. This sequence joins TRBV7-9 and TRBJ2-7, with a tentative D call TRBD1 (6 bases). The V and J ends lost 1 base and 6 bases respectively, with 13 bases between them. CDR1 and CDR2 (germline): SEHNR, FQNEAQ (reference sequence). This CDR3 comprises 14 residues.

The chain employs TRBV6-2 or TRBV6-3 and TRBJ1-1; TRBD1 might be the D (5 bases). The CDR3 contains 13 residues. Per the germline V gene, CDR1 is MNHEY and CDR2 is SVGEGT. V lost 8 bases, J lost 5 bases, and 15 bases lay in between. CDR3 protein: CASGRQLGTEAFF. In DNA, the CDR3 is TGTGCCAGCGGACGACAGCTGGGAACTGAAGCTTTCTTT.

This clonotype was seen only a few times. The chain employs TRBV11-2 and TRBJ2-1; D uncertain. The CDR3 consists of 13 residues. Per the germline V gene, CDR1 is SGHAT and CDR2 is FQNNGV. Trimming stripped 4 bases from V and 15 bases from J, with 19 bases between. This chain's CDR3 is CASSSIPVQNTFF. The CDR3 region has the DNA TGTGCCAGCAGCTCGATCCCTGTACAAAATACGTTCTTC.

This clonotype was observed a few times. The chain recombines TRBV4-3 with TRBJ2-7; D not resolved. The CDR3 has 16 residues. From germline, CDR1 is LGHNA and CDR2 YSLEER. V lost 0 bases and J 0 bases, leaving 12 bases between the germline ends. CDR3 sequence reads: CASSQEMASSSYEQYF. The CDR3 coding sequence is TGCGCCAGCAGCCAAGAAATGGCCAGCAGCTCCTACGAGCAGTACTTC.

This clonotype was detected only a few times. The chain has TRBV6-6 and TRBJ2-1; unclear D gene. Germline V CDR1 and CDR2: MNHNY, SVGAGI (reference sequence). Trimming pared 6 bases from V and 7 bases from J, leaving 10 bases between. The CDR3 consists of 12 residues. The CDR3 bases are TGTGCCAGCAGCCGTGTTTTTAATGAGCAGTTCTTC. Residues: CASSRVFNEQFF.

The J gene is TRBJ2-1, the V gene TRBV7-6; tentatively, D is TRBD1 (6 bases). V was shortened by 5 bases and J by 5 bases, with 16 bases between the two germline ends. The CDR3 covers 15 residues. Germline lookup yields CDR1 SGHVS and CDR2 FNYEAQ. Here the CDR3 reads CASSPQHAGDNEQFF. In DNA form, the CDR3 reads TGTGCCAGCAGCCCGCAACATGCAGGGGACAATGAGCAGTTCTTC.

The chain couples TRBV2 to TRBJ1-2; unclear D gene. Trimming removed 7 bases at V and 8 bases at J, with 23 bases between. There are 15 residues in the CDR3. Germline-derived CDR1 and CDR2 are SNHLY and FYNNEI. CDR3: CASIFGKGPSRGYTF. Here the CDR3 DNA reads TGTGCCAGCATTTTCGGGAAGGGCCCGAGTAGGGGCTACACCTTC.

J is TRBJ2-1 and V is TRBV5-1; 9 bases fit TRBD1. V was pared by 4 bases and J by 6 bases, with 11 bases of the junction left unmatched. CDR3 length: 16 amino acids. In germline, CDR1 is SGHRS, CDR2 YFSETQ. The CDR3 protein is CASSARQGGWVNEQFF. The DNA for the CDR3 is TGCGCCAGCAGCGCAAGACAGGGGGGCTGGGTCAATGAGCAGTTCTTC.

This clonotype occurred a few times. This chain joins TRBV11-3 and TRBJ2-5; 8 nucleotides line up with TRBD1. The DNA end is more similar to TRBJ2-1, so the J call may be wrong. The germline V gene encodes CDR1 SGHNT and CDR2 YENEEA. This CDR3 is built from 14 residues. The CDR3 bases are TGTGCCAGCAGCTTAGCAGGGGGCTTAGGTGAGCAGTTCTTC. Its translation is CASSLAGGLGEQFF.

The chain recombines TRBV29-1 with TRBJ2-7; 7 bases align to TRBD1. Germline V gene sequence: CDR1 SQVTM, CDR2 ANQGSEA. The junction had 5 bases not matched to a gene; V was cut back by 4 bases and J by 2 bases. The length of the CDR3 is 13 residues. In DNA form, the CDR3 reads TGCAGCGTTGCAAGACAGGGAGCCTACGAGCAGTACTTC. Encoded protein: CSVARQGAYEQYF.

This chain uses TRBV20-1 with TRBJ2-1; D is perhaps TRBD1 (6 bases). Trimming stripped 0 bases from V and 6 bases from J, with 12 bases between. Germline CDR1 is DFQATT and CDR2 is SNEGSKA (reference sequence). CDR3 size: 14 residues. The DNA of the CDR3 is TGCAGTGCTAGAGAGGGACAAGCGGCCAATGAGCAGTTCTTC. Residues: CSAREGQAANEQFF.

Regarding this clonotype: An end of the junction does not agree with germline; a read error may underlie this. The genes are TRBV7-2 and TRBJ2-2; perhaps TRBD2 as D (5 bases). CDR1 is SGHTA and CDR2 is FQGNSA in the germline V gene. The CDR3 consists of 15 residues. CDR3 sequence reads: CASSLRATNTGELSF. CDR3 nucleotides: TGTGCCAGCAGCTTGAGGGCGACGAACACCGGGGAGCTGTCTTTT.

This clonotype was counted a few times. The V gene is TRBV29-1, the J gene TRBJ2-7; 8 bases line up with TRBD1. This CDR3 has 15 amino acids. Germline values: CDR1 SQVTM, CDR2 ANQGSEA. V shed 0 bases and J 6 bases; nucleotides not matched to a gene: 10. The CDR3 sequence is CSVEDRGTGLLEQYF. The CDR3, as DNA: TGCAGCGTTGAAGATCGAGGGACAGGCCTTCTCGAGCAGTACTTC.

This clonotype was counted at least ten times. CDR3 coding DNA: TGTGCCAGCAGTGAAGCGGGCGCGGGTAATAATGAGCAGTTCTTC. The encoded protein is CASSEAGAGNNEQFF. This sequence joins TRBV2 and TRBJ2-1; D is perhaps TRBD2 (5 bases). Germline-derived CDR1 and CDR2 are SNHLY and FYNNEI. This CDR3 contains 15 residues. Between the trimmed V and J ends, which lost 0 bases and 7 bases, there was a span of 13 bases.

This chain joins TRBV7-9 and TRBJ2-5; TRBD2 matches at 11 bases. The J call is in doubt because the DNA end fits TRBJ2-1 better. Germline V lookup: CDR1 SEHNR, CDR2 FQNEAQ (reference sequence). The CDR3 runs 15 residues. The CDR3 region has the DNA TGTGCCAGCAGCGGAATTAGCGGGAGGGCCGGAGAGCAGTTCTTC. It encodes CASSGISGRAGEQFF.

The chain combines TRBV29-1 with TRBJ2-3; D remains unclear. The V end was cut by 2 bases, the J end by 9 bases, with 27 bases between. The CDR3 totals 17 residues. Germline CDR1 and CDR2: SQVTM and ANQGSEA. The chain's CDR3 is CSVELGWSEALLLTQYF. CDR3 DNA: TGCAGCGTTGAATTGGGGTGGTCAGAGGCACTCCTCCTAACGCAGTATTTT.

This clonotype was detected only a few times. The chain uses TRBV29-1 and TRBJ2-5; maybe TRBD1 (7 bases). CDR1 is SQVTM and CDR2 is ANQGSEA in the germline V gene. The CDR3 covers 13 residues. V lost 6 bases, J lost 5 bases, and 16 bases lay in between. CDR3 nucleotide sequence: TGCAGCGTCTTGGAGGGGGCGGTGGAGACCCAGTACTTC. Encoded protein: CSVLEGAVETQYF.

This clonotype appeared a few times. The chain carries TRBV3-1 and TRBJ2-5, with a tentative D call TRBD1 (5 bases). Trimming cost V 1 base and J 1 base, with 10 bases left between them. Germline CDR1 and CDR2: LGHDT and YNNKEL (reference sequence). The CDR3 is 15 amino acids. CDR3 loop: CASSQGRQIQETQYF. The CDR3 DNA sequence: TGTGCCAGCAGCCAAGGGAGACAGATCCAAGAGACCCAGTACTTC.

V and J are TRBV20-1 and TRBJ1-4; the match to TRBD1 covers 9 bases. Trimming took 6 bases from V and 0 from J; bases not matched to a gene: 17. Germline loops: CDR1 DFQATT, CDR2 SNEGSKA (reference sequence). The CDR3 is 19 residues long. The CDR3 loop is CSARKLPGQGDATNEKLFF. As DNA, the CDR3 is TGCAGTGCAAGAAAACTGCCGGGACAGGGTGACGCAACTAATGAAAAACTGTTTTTT.

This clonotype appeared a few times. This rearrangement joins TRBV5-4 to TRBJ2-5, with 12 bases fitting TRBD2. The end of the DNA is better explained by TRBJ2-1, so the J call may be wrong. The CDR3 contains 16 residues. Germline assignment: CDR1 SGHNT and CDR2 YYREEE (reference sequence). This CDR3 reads CASSVTSGSFGNEQFF. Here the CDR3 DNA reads TGTGCCAGCAGCGTGACTAGCGGGAGTTTCGGCAATGAGCAGTTCTTC.

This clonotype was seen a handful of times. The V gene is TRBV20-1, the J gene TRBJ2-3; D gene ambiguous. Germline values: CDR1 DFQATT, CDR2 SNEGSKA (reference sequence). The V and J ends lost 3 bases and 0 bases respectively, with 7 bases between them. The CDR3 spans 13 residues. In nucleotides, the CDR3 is TGCAGTGCTAGCACCACTAGCACAGATACGCAGTATTTT. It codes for CSASTTSTDTQYF.

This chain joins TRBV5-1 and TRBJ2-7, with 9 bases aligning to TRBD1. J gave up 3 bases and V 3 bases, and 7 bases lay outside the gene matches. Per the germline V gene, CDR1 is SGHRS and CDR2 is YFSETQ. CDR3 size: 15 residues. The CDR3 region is CASSSTGQGLYEQYF. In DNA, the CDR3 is TGCGCCAGCAGCTCCACGGGACAGGGACTCTACGAGCAGTACTTC.

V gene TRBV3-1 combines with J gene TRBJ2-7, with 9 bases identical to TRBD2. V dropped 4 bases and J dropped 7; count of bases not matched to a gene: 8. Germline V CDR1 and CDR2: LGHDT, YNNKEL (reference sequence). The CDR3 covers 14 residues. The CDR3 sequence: CASSLIAGENEQYF. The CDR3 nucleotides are TGTGCCAGCAGCCTAATAGCGGGAGAAAATGAGCAGTACTTC.

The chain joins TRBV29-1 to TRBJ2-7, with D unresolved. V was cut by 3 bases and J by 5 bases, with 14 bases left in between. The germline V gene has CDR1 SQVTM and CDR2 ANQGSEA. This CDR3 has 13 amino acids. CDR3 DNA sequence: TGCAGCGTTGATAGTCAGGCTGGACACGAGCAGTACTTC. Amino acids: CSVDSQAGHEQYF.

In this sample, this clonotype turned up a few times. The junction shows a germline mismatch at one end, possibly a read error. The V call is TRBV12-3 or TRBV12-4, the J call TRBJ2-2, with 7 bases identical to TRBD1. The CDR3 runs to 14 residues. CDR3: CASSSPGGLGGLFF. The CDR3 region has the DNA TGTGCCAGCAGTTCCCCAGGGGGATTAGGGGGGCTGTTTTTT.